A single sample is the source of the 27 T cell receptor beta chains below, sequenced in a study of monozygotic twins with inflammatory bowel disease. For each CDR3 protein, TCRdb gives one entry from its re-call of the 5' RACE reads, without DNA. This sample's clone table lists fewer than 450,000 distinct CDR3 sequences. Sequences were obtained from blood. Receptor source: a human donor with ulcerative colitis or Crohn's disease, or a healthy co-twin of an affected twin (not recorded which).

The V call is TRBV10-3, the J call TRBJ2-7; the D gene TCRdb calls, TRBD2, cannot be checked with no DNA. CDR1 and CDR2 (germline): ENHRY, SYGVKD. The CDR3 is made up of 15 amino acids. The CDR3 region is CAISGDSGEIYEQYF.

This sequence joins TRBV12-3 or TRBV12-4 and TRBJ1-5; TCRdb lists TRBD1, though no DNA is available to test this call. The length of the CDR3 is 14 residues. The CDR3 loop reads CASSFGTGLQPQHF.

The chain is built from TRBV5-1 and TRBJ1-5; the D call of TRBD1 rests on TCRdb alone, since no DNA is present to check it. CDR1 and CDR2 (germline): SGHRS, YFSETQ. The CDR3 has 14 residues. The CDR3: CASSLAGANQPQHF.

V usage is TRBV7-2 and J usage is TRBJ1-2; TCRdb names TRBD1, which stays unverified in the absence of DNA. The CDR3 has 12 residues. Germline V CDR1 and CDR2: SGHTA, FQGNSA. The CDR3 region is CASRNQGDGYTF. Combining the CDR3 with reference TRBV7-2 and TRBJ1-2 gives the whole variable domain GAGVSQSPSNKVTEKGKDVELRCDPISGHTALYWYRQSLGQGLEFLIYFQGNSAPDKSGLPSDRFSAERTGGSVSTLTIQRTQQEDSAVYLCASRNQGDGYTFGSGTRLTVV.

The chain joins TRBV11-2 to TRBJ1-1; the TCRdb D gene call, TRBD1, has no DNA to confirm it. From germline, CDR1 is SGHAT and CDR2 FQNNGV. This CDR3 has 18 amino acids. CDR3 loop: CASSFIRGLGGPNTEAFF. Full variable domain (missing parts from reference TRBV11-2 and TRBJ1-1): EAGVAQSPRYKIIEKRQSVAFWCNPISGHATLYWYQQILGQGPKLLIQFQNNGVVDDSQLPKDRFSAERLKGVDSTLKIQPAKLEDSAVYLCASSFIRGLGGPNTEAFFGQGTRLTVV.

This chain uses TRBV5-1 with TRBJ1-1; the TCRdb call, TRBD1, lacks DNA for checking. CDR1 SGHRS and CDR2 YFSETQ come from the germline V gene. CDR3 length equals 15 residues. CDR3: CASSLGDVHGTEAFF.

This sequence joins TRBV9 and TRBJ1-4. The CDR3 runs 18 residues. In germline, CDR1 is SGDLS, CDR2 YYNGEE. The CDR3 sequence is CASSVSSQGAAGNEKLFF.

The chain joins TRBV11-1 to TRBJ2-3; TCRdb's D call, TRBD1, is unchecked because there is no DNA. Germline CDR1 and CDR2: SGHAT and FQDESV (reference sequence). The CDR3 contains 14 residues. CDR3: CASSLEEGADTQYF.

V usage is TRBV3-1 and J usage is TRBJ2-3; TCRdb designates TRBD2, a call that cannot be tested without DNA. Germline CDR1 and CDR2: LGHDT and YNNKEL (reference sequence). The CDR3 runs to 17 residues. CDR3 residues: CASSQELASGEADTQYF.

V and J are TRBV4-3 and TRBJ2-1; the D call from TCRdb, TRBD2, cannot be confirmed without DNA. The CDR3 spans 18 residues. Germline V gene data show CDR1 as LGHNA and CDR2 as YSLEER. This chain's CDR3 is CASSQDRAGFSSYNEQFF.

The chain joins TRBV4-2 to TRBJ2-7; with no DNA, the TCRdb D assignment of TRBD1 cannot be verified. CDR3 size: 16 residues. Germline lookup yields CDR1 LGHNA and CDR2 YNFKEQ. The CDR3 loop is CASSQDPRGGAYEQYF.

This chain joins TRBV4-1 and TRBJ2-1; TCRdb designates TRBD2, a call that cannot be tested without DNA. CDR3 size: 18 residues. In germline, CDR1 is MGHRA, CDR2 YSYEKL. The chain's CDR3 is CASSQDPHSGGVDNEQFF.

The chain couples TRBV7-3 to TRBJ2-7; the D gene TCRdb calls, TRBD1, cannot be checked with no DNA. Germline V lookup: CDR1 SGHTA, CDR2 FQGTGA. The CDR3 extends over 14 amino acids. CDR3 sequence: CASSWDRAPYEQYF.

The chain employs TRBV7-8 and TRBJ2-1; TCRdb gives TRBD2 as the D gene, but with no DNA this cannot be confirmed. The CDR3 contains 12 residues. Germline CDR1 reads SGHVS; CDR2 reads FQNEAQ. This CDR3 reads CASSLVRSEQFF.

V usage is TRBV20-1 and J usage is TRBJ2-7. Germline V gene sequence: CDR1 DFQATT, CDR2 SNEGSKA (reference sequence). The CDR3 is made up of 11 amino acids. CDR3 loop: CSAGSTYEQYF.

This chain uses TRBV27 with TRBJ1-6; no DNA is available, so the TRBD1 call from TCRdb remains unchecked. The germline gives CDR1 MNHEY, CDR2 SMNVEV (reference sequence). This CDR3 comprises 14 residues. CDR3 sequence reads: CASMWTGGTSPLHF.

This sequence joins TRBV5-1 and TRBJ2-1; TCRdb indicates TRBD1, and absent DNA this call remains unverified. The CDR3 has 16 amino acids. Germline assignment: CDR1 SGHRS and CDR2 YFSETQ. CDR3: CASSLAVGGTYNEQFF.

The chain links TRBV6-1 to TRBJ2-7. CDR1 and CDR2 from the germline V gene are MNHNS and SASEGT. The CDR3 is 12 amino acids. The CDR3 sequence is CASSETAVEQYF.

V gene TRBV2 combines with J gene TRBJ2-7; TCRdb picks TRBD1, but there is no DNA to check that call. Per germline, CDR1 SNHLY and CDR2 FYNNEI. There are 15 residues in the CDR3. CDR3 sequence reads: CASILGTAASYEQYF.

The V and J genes are TRBV6-1 and TRBJ1-2; the TCRdb D gene call, TRBD1, has no DNA to confirm it. CDR1 MNHNS and CDR2 SASEGT come from the germline V gene. The CDR3 length is 13 residues. CDR3 sequence reads: CASSGTGTYGYTF.

This chain joins TRBV7-6 and TRBJ2-7; TCRdb's D call of TRBD1 is untestable without DNA. Germline values: CDR1 SGHVS, CDR2 FNYEAQ. This CDR3 region has 15 residues. CDR3 in amino acids: CASTLGHAGEDEQYF.

The chain couples TRBV18 to TRBJ2-5; the D call from TCRdb, TRBD2, cannot be confirmed without DNA. The CDR3 extends over 17 amino acids. In germline, CDR1 is KGHSH, CDR2 LQKENI. The CDR3 protein is CASSPGTSGGYQETQYF.

The chain links TRBV3-1 to TRBJ2-5; TCRdb picks TRBD2, but there is no DNA to check that call. The CDR3 runs to 17 residues. Germline assignment: CDR1 LGHDT and CDR2 YNNKEL (reference sequence). The CDR3 protein is CASSRELTSSAWETQYF.

The CDR3: CASSRLGQANTGELFF. This sequence joins TRBV7-9 and TRBJ2-2; the D gene TCRdb calls, TRBD1, cannot be checked with no DNA. The CDR3 extends over 16 amino acids. Germline CDR1 SEHNR, CDR2 FQNEAQ (reference sequence).

The chain carries TRBV5-1 and TRBJ2-5; there is no DNA to check the TCRdb D call of TRBD1. The germline gives CDR1 SGHRS, CDR2 YFSETQ. The CDR3 runs to 17 residues. The CDR3 loop is CASSFYRTGTGSETQYF.

The chain's CDR3 is CASSLVSGSETQYF. This chain links TRBV7-7 with TRBJ2-5. Germline V CDR1 and CDR2: SSHAT, FNYEAQ (reference sequence). The CDR3 contains 14 residues.

The chain uses TRBV6-2 or TRBV6-3 and TRBJ2-3; TCRdb's D gene call, TRBD1, goes unchecked for lack of DNA. This CDR3 comprises 15 residues. Germline CDR1 and CDR2: MNHEY and SVGEGT. The CDR3 region is CASSYPGQGTDTQYF.